These T cell receptor beta chains were read from a single sample in a study of T cell repertoires in cytomegalovirus infection. TCRdb reanalysed the reads using MiXCR and keeps one entry per CDR3 protein. The sample contains 750,000 to 900,000 distinct CDR3 sequences, almost 30% of which appear only once. No antigen is known for these receptors. The sequenced sample was cultured CD8+ T cells from PBMCs, obtained from culture after CMV antigen stimulation. The receptors shown here come from a human donor in good health (CMV status not recorded). Some clones in this sample may be carry-over from other donors' samples. The CDR3 runs from the conserved cysteine through the conserved F or W. D genes are given only for firm matches. The size field is filled for only some rows; it gives once, few, many or a size class.

v_gene,d_gene,abundance,j_gene,CDR3nt,CDR3aa
TRBV7-6,-,many,TRBJ1-1,TGTGCCAGCAGCCCCCCGAGGATGAACACTGAAGCTTTCTTT,CASSPPRMNTEAFF
TRBV4-2,-,-,TRBJ1-1,TGTGCCAGCAGCCAATCACGCGGCACTGAAGCTTTCTTT,CASSQSRGTEAFF
TRBV7-9,TRBD1,few,TRBJ1-2,TGTGCCAGCAGCCCCTGGGCGCGGGACAGGGTCTATGGCTACACCTTC,CASSPWARDRVYGYTF
TRBV7-6,TRBD2,-,TRBJ2-1,TGTGCCAGCAGCTTACTCGGGGGGGCCAAAAATGAGCAGTTCTTC,CASSLLGGAKNEQFF
TRBV7-8,-,many,TRBJ2-1,TGTGCCACCCAGCTTACGTGGGTAGGGGGCAATGAGCAGTTCTTC,CATQLTWVGGNEQFF
TRBV7-8,-,many,TRBJ2-1,TGTGCCAGCAGCTTAGCGGGGCCCCATTCCTACAATGAGCAGTTCTTC,CASSLAGPHSYNEQFF
TRBV6-5,TRBD2,many,TRBJ2-5,TGTGCCAGCAGTTACGGCGGGGGAGAGACCCAGTACTTC,CASSYGGGETQYF
TRBV7-6,-,-,TRBJ1-4,TGTGCCAGCAGCGTGGGACCGACTCTCGAACTGTTTTTT,CASSVGPTLELFF
TRBV7-6,-,few,TRBJ2-5,TGTGCCAGCAGCTTAGTAGCGGAGGAAGAGACCCAGTACTTC,CASSLVAEEETQYF
TRBV4-1,TRBD1,-,TRBJ2-1,TGTGCCAGCAGCCAAGGACAGGGCATTAATGAGCAGTTCTTC,CASSQGQGINEQFF
TRBV5-4,-,-,TRBJ2-3,TGTGCCAGCAGCCCACCTCGTTACGCTGCCCCAGATACGCAGTATTTT,CASSPPRYAAPDTQYF
TRBV27,-,-,TRBJ1-2,TGTGCCAGCTGGAAGGTAGACTATGGCTACACCTTC,CASWKVDYGYTF
TRBV6-5,TRBD1,few,TRBJ1-1,TGTGCCAGCAGTCGGGGACAGGGGGTACCTGAAGCTTTCTTT,CASSRGQGVPEAFF
TRBV4-3,-,-,TRBJ1-1,TGCGCCAGCAGCCAATACATTGAGGGATCCACTGAAGCTTTCTTT,CASSQYIEGSTEAFF
TRBV7-4,-,-,TRBJ2-1,TGTGCCAGCAGCTCGACACGGACGGAGCAGTTCTTC,CASSSTRTEQFF
TRBV9,TRBD2,-,TRBJ2-2,TGTGCCAGCAGCGGAGTAGGTCCTAGCGGGGGGCCGAGATTGGCCGGGGAGCTGTTTTTT,CASSGVGPSGGPRLAGELFF
TRBV5-6,TRBD1,few,TRBJ2-7,TGTGCCAGCAGCTACGGGACAGGGGACTACGAGCAGTACTTC,CASSYGTGDYEQYF
TRBV25-1,-,few,TRBJ1-4,TGTGCCAGCAGTGTTCGAACAGGAACAACTAATGAAAAACTGTTTTTT,CASSVRTGTTNEKLFF
TRBV12-5,TRBD2,-,TRBJ2-3,TGTGCTAGTGGTTTTTCGACTAGCGGGGGGAGAGATACGCAGTATTTT,CASGFSTSGGRDTQYF
TRBV7-2,-,few,TRBJ2-1,TGTGCCAGCGGCTCCCCGACCAGACAGTTCATCTTCAATGAGCAGTTCTTC,CASGSPTRQFIFNEQFF
TRBV7-2,TRBD2,-,TRBJ2-5,TGTGCCAGCAGTCTTACTAGCGGGGGTGGGGAGACCCAGTACTTC,CASSLTSGGGETQYF
TRBV7-6,-,-,TRBJ2-2,TGTGCCAGCCGCCGATCATCCGGGGAGCTGTTTTTT,CASRRSSGELFF
TRBV2,TRBD1,few,TRBJ2-7,TGTGCCAGCAGACCCCTTAGACAGGGGGCGTCGTACGAGCAGTACTTC,CASRPLRQGASYEQYF
TRBV6-1,-,many,TRBJ2-4,TGTGCCAGCTCCGGACTAGCCAAAAACATTCAGTACTTC,CASSGLAKNIQYF
TRBV7-6,-,many,TRBJ2-2,TGTGCCAGCAGCGGTGGGGAGAACGGGGAGCTGTTTTTT,CASSGGENGELFF
TRBV2,TRBD2,-,TRBJ2-5,TGTGCCAGCACCTCGGGACTAGCGGGGCCAGGGGAGACCCAGTACTTC,CASTSGLAGPGETQYF
TRBV28,-,-,TRBJ1-5,TGTGCCAGCAGTCCCCAACGTCATGTAGTCAATCAGCCCCAGCATTTT,CASSPQRHVVNQPQHF
TRBV29-1,TRBD1,-,TRBJ1-1,TGCAGCGTTGGATCGACCCGGACAGGGGATAATGAAGCTTTCTTT,CSVGSTRTGDNEAFF
TRBV11-2,TRBD2,few,TRBJ2-3,TGTGCCAGCAGCCCCGGGGGGGGTACTAGCACAGATACGCAGTATTTT,CASSPGGGTSTDTQYF
TRBV5-1,-,-,TRBJ2-3,TGCGCCAGCAGCTTTTTGGGTGGGGAACCAGATACGCAGTATTTT,CASSFLGGEPDTQYF
TRBV7-9,-,-,TRBJ1-2,TGTGCCAGCAGCTTAGTTGACGCGGTCTTGACAGAGTATGGCTACACCTTC,CASSLVDAVLTEYGYTF
TRBV11-2,TRBD2,few,TRBJ2-2,TGTGCCAGCAGCTTCTGGACTAGCGGGGGGAACACCGGGGAGCTGTTTTTT,CASSFWTSGGNTGELFF
TRBV14,-,-,TRBJ1-3,TGTGCCAGCAGCCAGTGGGGTCCCCTAGGTGGGAACACCATATATTTT,CASSQWGPLGGNTIYF
TRBV7-9,-,-,TRBJ2-2,TGTGCCAGCAACGCGGGACCTGGCGAGCTGTTTTTT,CASNAGPGELFF
TRBV7-8,TRBD2,-,TRBJ2-1,TGTGCCAGCAGCTTACCGGGACTAGCGGGGGGGCAGTTCTTC,CASSLPGLAGGQFF
TRBV5-5,-,few,TRBJ1-4,TGTGCCAGCAGCTTGGAAGCCCAGAGGGACTCAAATGAAAAACTGTTTTTT,CASSLEAQRDSNEKLFF
TRBV12-3/TRBV12-4,-,-,TRBJ2-1,TGTGCCAGCAGGGGGGTCAAGAGCTCCTACAATGAGCAGTTCTTC,CASRGVKSSYNEQFF
TRBV27,-,few,TRBJ2-7,TGTGCCAGCAGGCAGGGGATGTACGAGCAGTACTTC,CASRQGMYEQYF
TRBV19,-,-,TRBJ1-1,TGTGCCAGTAGGATGAAAAGGTTGAACACTGAAGCTTTCTTT,CASRMKRLNTEAFF
TRBV7-9,-,many,TRBJ1-4,TGTGCCAGCAGCCCCACCTCCGGGGGGACTAATGAAAAACTGTTTTTT,CASSPTSGGTNEKLFF